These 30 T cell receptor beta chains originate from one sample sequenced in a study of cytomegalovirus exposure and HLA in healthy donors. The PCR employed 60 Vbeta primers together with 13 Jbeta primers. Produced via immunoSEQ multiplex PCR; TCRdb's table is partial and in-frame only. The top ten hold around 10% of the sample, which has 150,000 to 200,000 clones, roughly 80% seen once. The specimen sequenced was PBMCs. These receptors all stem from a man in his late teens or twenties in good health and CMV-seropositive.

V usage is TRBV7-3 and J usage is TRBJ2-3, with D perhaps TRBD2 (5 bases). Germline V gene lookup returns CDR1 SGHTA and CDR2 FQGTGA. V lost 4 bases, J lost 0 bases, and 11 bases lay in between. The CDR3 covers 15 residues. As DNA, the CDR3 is TGTGCCAGCAGCTGGCTGGAGCGGAGCACAGATACGCAGTATTTT. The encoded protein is CASSWLERSTDTQYF.

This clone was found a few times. CDR3 protein: CASSPGQLNTGELFF. CDR3 coding DNA: TGTGCCAGCTCACCAGGACAATTGAACACCGGGGAGCTGTTTTTT. The chain couples TRBV18 to TRBJ2-2; possibly TRBD1 for D (5 bases). V dropped 2 bases and J dropped 1 base, with 8 bases sitting between them. Germline CDR1 is KGHSH and CDR2 is LQKENI. CDR3 size: 15 residues. The whole variable domain, remainder taken from reference TRBV18 and TRBJ2-2, is NAGVMQNPRHLVRRRGQEARLRCSPMKGHSHVYWYRQLPEEGLKFMVYLQKENIIDESGMPKERFSAEFPKEGPSILRIQQVVRGDSAAYFCASSPGQLNTGELFFGEGSRLTVL.

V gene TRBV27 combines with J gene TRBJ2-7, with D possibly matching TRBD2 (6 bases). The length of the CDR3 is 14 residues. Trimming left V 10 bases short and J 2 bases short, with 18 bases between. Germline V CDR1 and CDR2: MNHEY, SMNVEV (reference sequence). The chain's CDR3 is CATARRALAYEQYF. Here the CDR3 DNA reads TGTGCCACCGCTCGGAGGGCCCTAGCCTACGAGCAGTACTTC.

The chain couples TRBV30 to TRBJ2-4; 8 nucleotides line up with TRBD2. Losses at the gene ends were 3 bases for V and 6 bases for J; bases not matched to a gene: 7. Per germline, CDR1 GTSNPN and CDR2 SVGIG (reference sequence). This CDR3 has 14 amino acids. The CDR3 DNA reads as TGTGCCTGGAGCCTCGGGGGGGCGAGAAACATTCAGTACTTC. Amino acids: CAWSLGGARNIQYF.

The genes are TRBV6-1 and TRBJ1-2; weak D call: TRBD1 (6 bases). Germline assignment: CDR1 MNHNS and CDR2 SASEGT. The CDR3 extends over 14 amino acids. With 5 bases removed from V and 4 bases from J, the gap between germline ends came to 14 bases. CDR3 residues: CASSNRDITYGYTF. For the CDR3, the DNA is TGTGCCAGCAGTAACCGGGACATAACCTATGGCTACACCTTC.

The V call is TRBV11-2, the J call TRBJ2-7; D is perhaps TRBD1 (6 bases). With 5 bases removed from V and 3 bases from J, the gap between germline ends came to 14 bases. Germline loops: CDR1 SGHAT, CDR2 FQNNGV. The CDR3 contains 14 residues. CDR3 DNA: TGTGCCAGCAGCACGACAGGACCTTTCTACGAGCAGTACTTC. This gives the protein CASSTTGPFYEQYF. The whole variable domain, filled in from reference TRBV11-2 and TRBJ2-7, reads EAGVAQSPRYKIIEKRQSVAFWCNPISGHATLYWYQQILGQGPKLLIQFQNNGVVDDSQLPKDRFSAERLKGVDSTLKIQPAKLEDSAVYLCASSTTGPFYEQYFGPGTRLTVT.

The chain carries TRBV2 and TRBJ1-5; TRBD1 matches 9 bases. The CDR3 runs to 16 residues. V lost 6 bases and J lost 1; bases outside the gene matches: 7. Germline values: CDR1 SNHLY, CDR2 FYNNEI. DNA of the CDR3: TGTGCCAGCAGCTTACAGGGGGCTGGAAGCAATCAGCCCCAGCATTTT. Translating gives CASSLQGAGSNQPQHF.

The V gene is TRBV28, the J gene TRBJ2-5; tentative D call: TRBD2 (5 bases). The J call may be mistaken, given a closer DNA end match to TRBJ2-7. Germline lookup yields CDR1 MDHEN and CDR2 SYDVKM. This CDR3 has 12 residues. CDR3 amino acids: CASSLRGDEQYF. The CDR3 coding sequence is TGTGCCAGCAGCCTCCGGGGAGACGAGCAGTACTTC.

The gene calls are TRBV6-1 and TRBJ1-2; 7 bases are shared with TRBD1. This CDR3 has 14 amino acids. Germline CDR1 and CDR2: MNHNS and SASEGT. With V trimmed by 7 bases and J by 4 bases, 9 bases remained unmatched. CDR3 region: CASTRIQGFYGYTF. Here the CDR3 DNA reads TGTGCCAGCACACGAATACAGGGGTTCTATGGCTACACCTTC.

This CDR3 reads CASITDRVSQPQHF. The DNA of the CDR3 is TGTGCCAGCATTACCGACAGGGTTAGTCAGCCCCAGCATTTT. This chain uses TRBV6-1 with TRBJ1-5, with TRBD1 matching 7 bases. Germline CDR1 MNHNS, CDR2 SASEGT. The CDR3 is 14 residues long. The J segment lost 6 bases and the V segment lost 7 bases, leaving 9 bases of the junction unmatched.

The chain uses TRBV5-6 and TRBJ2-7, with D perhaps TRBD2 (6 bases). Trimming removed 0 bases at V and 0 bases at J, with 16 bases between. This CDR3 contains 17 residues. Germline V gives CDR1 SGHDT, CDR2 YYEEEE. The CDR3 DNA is TGTGCCAGCAGCTTGGGGGGCTTGAGCGGGTTCTCCTACGAGCAGTACTTC. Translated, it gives CASSLGGLSGFSYEQYF.

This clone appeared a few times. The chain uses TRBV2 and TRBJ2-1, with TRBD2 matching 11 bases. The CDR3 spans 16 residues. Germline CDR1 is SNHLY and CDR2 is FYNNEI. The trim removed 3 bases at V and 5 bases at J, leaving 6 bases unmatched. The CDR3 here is CASSEEASGRNNEQFF. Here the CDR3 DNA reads TGTGCCAGCAGTGAGGAGGCTAGCGGGAGGAACAATGAGCAGTTCTTC.

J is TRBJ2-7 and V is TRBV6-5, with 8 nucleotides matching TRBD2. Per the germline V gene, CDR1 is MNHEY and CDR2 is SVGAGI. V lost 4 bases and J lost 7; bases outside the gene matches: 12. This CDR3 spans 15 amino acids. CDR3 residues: CASSFTRSGRYEQYF. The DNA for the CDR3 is TGTGCCAGCAGTTTTACGCGGAGCGGGAGATATGAGCAGTACTTC.

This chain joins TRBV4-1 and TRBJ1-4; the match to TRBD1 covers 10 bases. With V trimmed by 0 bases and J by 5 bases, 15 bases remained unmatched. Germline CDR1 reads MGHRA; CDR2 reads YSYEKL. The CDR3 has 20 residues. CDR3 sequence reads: CASSQDKIVDRGPANEKLFF. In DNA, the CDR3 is TGCGCCAGCAGCCAAGATAAGATCGTTGACAGGGGGCCAGCCAATGAAAAACTGTTTTTT.

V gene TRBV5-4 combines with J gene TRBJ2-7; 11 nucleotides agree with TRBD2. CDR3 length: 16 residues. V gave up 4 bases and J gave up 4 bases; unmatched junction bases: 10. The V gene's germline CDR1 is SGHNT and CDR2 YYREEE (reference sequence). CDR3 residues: CASSTGGLAGNYEQYF. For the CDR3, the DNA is TGTGCCAGCAGCACCGGAGGACTAGCGGGTAATTACGAGCAGTACTTC.

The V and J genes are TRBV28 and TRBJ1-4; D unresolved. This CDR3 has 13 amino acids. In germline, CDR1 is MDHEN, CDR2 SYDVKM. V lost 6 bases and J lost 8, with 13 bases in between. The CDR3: CASRLAGREKLFF. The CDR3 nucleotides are TGTGCCAGCAGGCTTGCTGGGAGGGAAAAACTGTTTTTT.

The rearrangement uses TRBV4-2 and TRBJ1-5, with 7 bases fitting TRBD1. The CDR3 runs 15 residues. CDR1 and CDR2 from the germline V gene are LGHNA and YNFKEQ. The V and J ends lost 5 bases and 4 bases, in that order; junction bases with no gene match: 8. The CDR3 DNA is TGTGCCAGCAGCGTGGGACAGCAAGCAAATCAGCCCCAGCATTTT. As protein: CASSVGQQANQPQHF.

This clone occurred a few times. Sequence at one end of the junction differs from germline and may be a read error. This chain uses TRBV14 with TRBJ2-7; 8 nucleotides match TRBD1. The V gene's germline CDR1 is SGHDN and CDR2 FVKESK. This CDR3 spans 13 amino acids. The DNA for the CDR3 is TGTGCCAGCAGCCAAGGGACAGGGATCCCTATGAACTTC. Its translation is CASSQGTGIPMNF.

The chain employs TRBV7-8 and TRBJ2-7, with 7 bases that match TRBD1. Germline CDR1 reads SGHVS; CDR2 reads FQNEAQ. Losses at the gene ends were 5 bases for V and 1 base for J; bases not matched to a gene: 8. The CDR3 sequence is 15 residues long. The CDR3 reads CASSTGTANSYEQYF. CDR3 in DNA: TGTGCCAGCAGCACCGGGACAGCGAATTCCTACGAGCAGTACTTC.

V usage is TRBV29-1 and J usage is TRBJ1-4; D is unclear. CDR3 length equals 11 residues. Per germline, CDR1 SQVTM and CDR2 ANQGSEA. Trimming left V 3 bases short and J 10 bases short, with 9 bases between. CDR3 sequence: CSVEQARKLFF. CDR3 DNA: TGCAGCGTTGAGCAGGCCCGAAAACTGTTTTTT.

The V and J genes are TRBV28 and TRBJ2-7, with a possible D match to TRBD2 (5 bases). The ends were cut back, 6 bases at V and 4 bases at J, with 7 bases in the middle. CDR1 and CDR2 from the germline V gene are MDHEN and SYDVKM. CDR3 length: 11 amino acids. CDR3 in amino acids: CASRRTYEQYF. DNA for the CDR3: TGTGCCAGCAGGCGGACTTACGAGCAGTACTTC.

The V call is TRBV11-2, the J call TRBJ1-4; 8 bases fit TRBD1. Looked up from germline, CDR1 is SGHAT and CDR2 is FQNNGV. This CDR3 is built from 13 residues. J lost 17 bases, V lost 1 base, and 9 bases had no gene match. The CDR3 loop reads CASSLVGGQEIFF. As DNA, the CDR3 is TGTGCCAGCAGCTTAGTAGGGGGACAGGAGATTTTTTTT.

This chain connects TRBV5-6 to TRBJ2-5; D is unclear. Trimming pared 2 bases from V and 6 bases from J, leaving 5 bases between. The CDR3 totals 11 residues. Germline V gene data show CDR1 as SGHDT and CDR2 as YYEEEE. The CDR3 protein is CASSLSKTQYF. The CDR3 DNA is TGTGCCAGCAGCTTATCCAAGACCCAGTACTTC.

CDR3 amino acids: CSVEVGQGKDTQYF. Here the CDR3 DNA reads TGCAGCGTTGAAGTGGGGCAGGGGAAAGATACGCAGTATTTT. The chain is built from TRBV29-1 and TRBJ2-3, with D perhaps TRBD1 (6 bases). The CDR3 has 14 amino acids. Trimming took 1 base from V and 5 from J, leaving 13 bases between them. In germline, CDR1 is SQVTM, CDR2 ANQGSEA.

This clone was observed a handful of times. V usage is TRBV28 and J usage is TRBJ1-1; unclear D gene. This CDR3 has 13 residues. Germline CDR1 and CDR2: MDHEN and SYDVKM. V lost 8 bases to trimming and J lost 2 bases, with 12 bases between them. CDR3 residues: CASLRALNTEAFF. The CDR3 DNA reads TGTGCCAGCTTACGAGCGCTTAACACTGAAGCTTTCTTT.

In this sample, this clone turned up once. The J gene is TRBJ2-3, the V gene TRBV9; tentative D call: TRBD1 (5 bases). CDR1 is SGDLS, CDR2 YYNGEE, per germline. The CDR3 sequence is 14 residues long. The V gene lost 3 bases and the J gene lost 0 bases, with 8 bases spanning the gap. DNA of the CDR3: TGTGCCAGCAGCGGCCGGACAAGCACAGATACGCAGTATTTT. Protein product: CASSGRTSTDTQYF.

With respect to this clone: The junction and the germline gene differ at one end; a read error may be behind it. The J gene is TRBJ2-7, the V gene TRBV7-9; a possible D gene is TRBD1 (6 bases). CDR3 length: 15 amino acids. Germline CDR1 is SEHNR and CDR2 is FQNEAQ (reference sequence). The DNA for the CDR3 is TGTTCCAGCAGCCCACCACGGGACAAAACCTACGAGCAGTACTTC. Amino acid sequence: CSSSPPRDKTYEQYF.

This CDR3 is CASSPRDYPPSYEQYF. CDR3 bases: TGTGCCAGCAGTCCCAGGGACTACCCGCCGTCCTACGAGCAGTACTTC. The chain employs TRBV27 and TRBJ2-7; 7 bases match TRBD2. The germline V gene has CDR1 MNHEY and CDR2 SMNVEV (reference sequence). The CDR3 has 16 amino acids. V lost 5 bases and J lost 1; bases outside the gene matches: 11.

The CDR3 nucleotides read TGTGCCAGCAGTTTAGCGGGAGGTAGAGAGCAGTACTTC. This sequence encodes CASSLAGGREQYF. The rearrangement uses TRBV27 and TRBJ2-7; 8 bases align to TRBD2. This CDR3 has 13 residues. V shed 2 bases, J shed 7 bases, and the junction held 4 bases outside the gene matches. Germline-derived CDR1 and CDR2 are MNHEY and SMNVEV (reference sequence).

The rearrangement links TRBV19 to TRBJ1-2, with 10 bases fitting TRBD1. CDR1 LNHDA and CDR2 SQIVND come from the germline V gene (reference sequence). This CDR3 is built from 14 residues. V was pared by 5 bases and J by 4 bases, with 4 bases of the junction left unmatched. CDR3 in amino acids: CASSPTGGGYGYTF. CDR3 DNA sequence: TGTGCCAGTAGTCCGACAGGGGGCGGCTATGGCTACACCTTC.